This TCR beta chain appears in the sequencing data of a study of graft-versus-host responses after intestinal transplantation. The wider study: Tacrolimus plus steroids were given to all recipients for approximately 3 years, preceded by anti-thymocyte globulin induction.

V dropped 7 bases and J dropped 4; count of bases not matched to a gene: 1. CDR3 length: 11 residues. Germline CDR1 reads SQVTM; CDR2 reads ANQGSEA. To release intraepithelial and lamina propria lymphocytes, the graft tissue was processed. The repertoire was sequenced with immunoSEQ multiplex PCR; TCRdb's copy has only in-frame clones and lacks some. Among over 7,000 clones listed, approximately 79% were seen once. There are a few counts of this clone. J is TRBJ1-3 and V is TRBV29-1, with 7 bases lining up with TRBD1. The material sequenced was ileum tissue, taken 494 days after intestinal transplant. The clonotype comes from a human patient who received an intestinal transplant, so some T cells may come from the graft donor. CDR3 protein: CSGGQGNTIYF. The CDR3 nucleotides are TGCAGCGGGGGACAGGGAAACACCATATATTTT.